The 7 T cell receptor beta chains below come from one sample, sequenced in a study of response to subunit inactivated influenza vaccine (dated by TCRdb to 2016 to 2019). This specimen's time point label, interpreted: around 45 days after influenza vaccine administration. To prepare the library, RT-PCR was applied. Reads for this sample came from an Illumina HiSeq 2500. In-frame beta chains were kept once TCRdb had trimmed the public reads at Q25 with fastp and called clones with MiXCR. Identical CDR3 proteins give one entry, which carries the most common genes and DNA. For this sample there are about 500,000 distinct CDR3 sequences; 10% to 15% appear just once. Together, the top ten hold 13% of the sample. The specimen comprised PBMCs from blood, sampled about 6 weeks after vaccination. These receptors all come from a man between 50 and 59 years old who received an inactivated influenza vaccine. Donor details come from another sample of the same person, matched by shared clones.

The chain joins TRBV28 to TRBJ2-3; 7 bases align to TRBD2. The CDR3 covers 16 residues. The J segment lost 0 bases and the V segment lost 6 bases, leaving 9 bases of the junction unmatched. The germline CDR1 and CDR2 sequences are MDHEN and SYDVKM. The CDR3 here is CASSAPGGASTDTQYF. As DNA, the CDR3 is TGTGCCAGCAGCGCTCCGGGAGGAGCTAGCACAGATACGCAGTATTTT.

CDR3 region: CATRTGRNTEAFF. CDR3 bases: TGTGCCACCCGGACAGGCCGGAACACTGAAGCTTTCTTT. The gene calls are TRBV27 and TRBJ1-1; 7 bases agree with TRBD1. This CDR3 is built from 13 residues. V was clipped by 10 bases and J by 1 base; unmatched bases: 6. Germline CDR1 and CDR2: MNHEY and SMNVEV (reference sequence).

This clonotype turned up a few times. The CDR3 here is CASSLYWGGEDTQYF. DNA for the CDR3: TGTGCCAGCAGTTTATACTGGGGGGGTGAAGATACGCAGTATTTT. The chain joins TRBV27 to TRBJ2-3; TRBD2 agrees at 7 bases. V shed 1 base and J 5 bases; nucleotides not matched to a gene: 6. The germline CDR1 and CDR2 sequences are MNHEY and SMNVEV (reference sequence). This CDR3 spans 15 amino acids.

V and J are TRBV9 and TRBJ2-3; 8 bases agree with TRBD2. Per germline, CDR1 SGDLS and CDR2 YYNGEE. This CDR3 is 13 amino acids long. The ends lost 7 bases at V and 6 bases at J; junction bases unmatched: 7. This CDR3 is CASGGGPGDTQYF. As DNA, the CDR3 is TGTGCCAGCGGCGGGGGGCCAGGGGATACGCAGTATTTT.

The chain recombines TRBV5-1 with TRBJ1-4; no firm D call. The V end was cut by 2 bases, the J end by 2 bases, with 4 bases between. Per the germline V gene, CDR1 is SGHRS and CDR2 is YFSETQ. The CDR3 runs to 13 residues. In nucleotides, the CDR3 is TGCGCCAGCAGCTTCCAGACTAATGAAAAACTGTTTTTT. It translates to CASSFQTNEKLFF.

A remark on this clonotype: The conserved final phenylalanine or tryptophan is absent from the CDR3, which likely points to a read error. The limits of the CDR3 on the DNA are not certain, so only TCRdb's listed CDR3 is given. V is TRBV5-1 and J is TRBJ1-2; TRBD1, the D gene given by the table, was not confirmed from the DNA. Germline V CDR1 and CDR2: SGHRS, YFSETQ. The CDR3 numbers 10 amino acids, ends counted. The CDR3 sequence: CASSLARKGL.

The chain is built from TRBV7-3 and TRBJ1-1; TRBD1 agrees at 9 bases. Unmatched junction bases numbered 7, after V lost 5 bases and J lost 3 bases. Germline CDR1 is SGHTA and CDR2 is FQGTGA. This CDR3 is 15 amino acids long. CDR3 residues: CASSTGQGRDTEAFF. DNA of the CDR3: TGTGCCAGCAGCACAGGACAGGGGCGGGACACTGAAGCTTTCTTT.